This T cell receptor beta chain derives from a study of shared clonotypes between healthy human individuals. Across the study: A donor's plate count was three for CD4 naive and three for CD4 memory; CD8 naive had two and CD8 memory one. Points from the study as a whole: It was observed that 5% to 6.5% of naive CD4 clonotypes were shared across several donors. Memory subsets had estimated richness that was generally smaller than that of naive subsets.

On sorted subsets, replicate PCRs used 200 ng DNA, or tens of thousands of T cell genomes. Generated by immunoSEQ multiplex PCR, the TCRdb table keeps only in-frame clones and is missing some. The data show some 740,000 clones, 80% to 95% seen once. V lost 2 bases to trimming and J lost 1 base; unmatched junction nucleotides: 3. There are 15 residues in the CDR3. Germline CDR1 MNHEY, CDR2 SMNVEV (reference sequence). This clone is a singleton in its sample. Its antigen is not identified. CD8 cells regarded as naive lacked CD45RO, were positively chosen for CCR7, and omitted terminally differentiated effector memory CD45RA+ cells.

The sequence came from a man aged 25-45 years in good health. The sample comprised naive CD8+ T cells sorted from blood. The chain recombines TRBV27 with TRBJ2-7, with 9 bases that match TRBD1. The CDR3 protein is CASSLAGTGSYEQYF. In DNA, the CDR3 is TGTGCCAGCAGTTTAGCCGGGACAGGGTCCTACGAGCAGTACTTC.